The rows below give T cell receptor beta chains drawn from one sample of a study of control samples from healthy donors and cancer patients. Some clones are missing from TCRdb's copy, which holds only in-frame ones; the method was immunoSEQ multiplex PCR. The sample lists about 120,000 clones, around 88% occurring once. The sequenced sample consisted of blood. The source of these receptors is a man aged 40-55 years in good health. The CDR3 runs from the conserved cysteine through the conserved F or W. The D gene is left open where the match is weak. Size is stated for part of the rows, as once, few or many counts, or as a class when the clone is expanded.

>TRBV4-2|TRBD2|few|TRBJ2-3
CASSQGVRGGTDTQYF
TGTGCCAGCAGCCAAGGGGTCCGGGGGGGCACAGATACGCAGTATTTT
>TRBV7-8|TRBD1|NA|TRBJ1-5
CASSPAGGQPQHF
TGTGCCAGCAGCCCGGCAGGGGGTCAGCCCCAGCATTTT
>TRBV18|NA|NA|TRBJ1-3
CASSSTDSGNTIYF
TGTGCCAGCTCTTCTACGGACTCTGGAAACACCATATATTTT
>TRBV9|TRBD1|NA|TRBJ2-1
CASSVRQGESYNEQFF
TGTGCCAGCAGCGTCCGACAGGGGGAGTCCTACAATGAGCAGTTCTTC
>TRBV13|NA|NA|TRBJ1-2
CASSSRPQTNYGYTF
TGTGCCAGCAGCTCCCGACCCCAAACTAACTATGGCTACACCTTC
>TRBV13|TRBD2|NA|TRBJ2-7
CASSEGGLAGYEQYF
TGTGCCAGCAGCGAAGGGGGACTAGCGGGTTACGAGCAGTACTTC
>TRBV20-1|NA|once|TRBJ2-3
CSAGGDTQYF
TGCAGTGCCGGGGGAGATACGCAGTATTTT
>TRBV6-5|TRBD1|NA|TRBJ1-1
CASSSGGAGNTEAFF
TGTGCCAGCAGTTCAGGGGGCGCCGGGAACACTGAAGCTTTCTTT
>TRBV5-1|NA|NA|TRBJ2-6
CASSGGSSGSGANVLTF
TGCGCCAGCAGTGGGGGCAGCTCCGGCTCTGGGGCCAACGTCCTGACTTTC
>TRBV12-3/TRBV12-4|NA|once|TRBJ2-3
CASRTGFMDTQYF
TGTGCCAGCAGAACAGGTTTTATGGATACGCAGTATTTT
>TRBV28|NA|NA|TRBJ2-2
CASSGTTGNTGELFF
TGTGCCAGCAGTGGAACAACAGGGAACACCGGGGAGCTGTTTTTT
>TRBV5-3|NA|NA|TRBJ1-2
CARSLVALNYGYTF
TGTGCCAGAAGCTTGGTTGCTCTTAACTATGGCTACACCTTC
>TRBV3-1/TRBV3-2|TRBD1|NA|TRBJ2-3
CASSRGQAQRDTQYF
TGTGCCAGCAGTCGCGGACAGGCCCAGAGGGATACGCAGTATTTT
>TRBV4-1|TRBD1|NA|TRBJ1-6
CASSQDPRGTGGSPLHF
TGCGCCAGCAGCCAAGATCCACGCGGGACAGGGGGTTCCCCCCTCCACTTT
>TRBV29-1|NA|NA|TRBJ1-1
CSASGTANTEAFF
TGCAGCGCCTCCGGGACGGCGAACACTGAAGCTTTCTTT
>TRBV2|NA|NA|TRBJ2-7
CASRGREGGREQYF
TGTGCCAGCAGAGGAAGGGAGGGGGGCCGCGAGCAGTACTTC
>TRBV9|NA|NA|TRBJ1-2
CASSVDGGYGYTF
TGTGCCAGCAGCGTAGATGGTGGCTATGGCTACACCTTC
>TRBV7-2|NA|NA|TRBJ1-2
CASSWPGAGYTF
TGTGCCAGCAGCTGGCCGGGGGCGGGCTACACCTTC
>TRBV10-2|TRBD2|NA|TRBJ2-3
CASSEGRGGTDTQYF
TGCGCCAGCAGTGAGGGGCGGGGGGGCACAGATACGCAGTATTTT
>TRBV5-4|NA|once|TRBJ2-3
CASSLEAASTDTQYF
TGTGCCAGCAGCTTGGAGGCAGCGAGCACAGATACGCAGTATTTT
>TRBV24-1|NA|NA|TRBJ1-1
CATSDGPGGTEAFF
TGTGCCACCAGTGATGGACCGGGGGGTACTGAAGCTTTCTTT
>TRBV5-1|NA|NA|TRBJ2-3
CASSLDRTSTDTQYF
TGCGCCAGCAGCTTGGACAGGACTAGCACAGATACGCAGTATTTT
>TRBV12-3/TRBV12-4|NA|NA|TRBJ2-3
CASRTVSTDTQYF
TGTGCCAGCAGGACAGTTAGCACAGATACGCAGTATTTT
>TRBV6-1|TRBD1|NA|TRBJ1-5
CASSETGQSNQPQHF
TGTGCCAGCAGTGAAACGGGACAGAGCAATCAGCCCCAGCATTTT
>TRBV7-2|TRBD2|NA|TRBJ2-1
CASNPVGSGGVNEQFF
TGTGCCAGCAACCCGGTGGGTAGCGGGGGAGTCAATGAGCAGTTCTTC
>TRBV24-1|TRBD1|once|TRBJ1-3
CATSDARQGVYGNTIYF
TGTGCCACCAGTGACGCCCGACAGGGTGTTTACGGAAACACCATATATTTT
>TRBV18|NA|NA|TRBJ2-3
CASSPRATDTQYF
TGTGCCAGCTCACCACGGGCAACAGATACGCAGTATTTT
>TRBV4-1|TRBD1|NA|TRBJ1-6
CASSQGDRDNSPLHF
TGCGCCAGCAGCCAAGGGGACAGGGACAATTCACCCCTCCACTTT
>TRBV29-1|TRBD2|NA|TRBJ2-5
CSVGLAGAVRETQYF
TGCAGCGTTGGACTAGCGGGGGCGGTCCGGGAGACCCAGTACTTC
>TRBV5-1|NA|NA|TRBJ1-2
CASSLSSGYTF
TGCGCCAGCAGCTTGTCTAGTGGCTACACCTTC
>TRBV7-9|NA|NA|TRBJ1-2
CASSFQASYTF
TGTGCCAGCAGCTTCCAGGCGAGCTACACCTTC
>TRBV21-1|NA|NA|TRBJ2-2
CASSKDAGGSGELFF
TGTGCCAGCAGCAAAGATGCAGGGGGGTCCGGGGAGCTGTTTTTT
>TRBV28|NA|NA|TRBJ2-2
CASQKGNVLTGELFF
TGTGCCAGCCAAAAGGGGAACGTACTAACCGGGGAGCTGTTTTTT
>TRBV9|NA|NA|TRBJ2-1
CASSETRYEQFF
TGTGCCAGCAGCGAAACTCGGTATGAGCAGTTCTTC
>TRBV3-1/TRBV3-2|TRBD1|NA|TRBJ1-1
CASSYGTGGAFF
TGTGCCAGCAGCTACGGGACAGGGGGAGCTTTCTTT
>TRBV7-6|TRBD1|NA|TRBJ1-4
CASSYTGTGFEKLFF
TGTGCCAGCAGCTACACCGGGACAGGGTTTGAAAAACTGTTTTTT
>TRBV10-3|TRBD1|NA|TRBJ2-2
CAISDPGTGTGELFF
TGTGCCATCAGTGACCCCGGGACAGGCACCGGGGAGCTGTTTTTT
>TRBV28|TRBD1|once|TRBJ2-7
CASSRDRTDEQYF
TGTGCCAGCAGTCGGGACAGAACCGACGAGCAGTACTTC
>TRBV7-3|NA|NA|TRBJ2-2
CASSLSSGPNTGELFF
TGTGCCAGCAGCTTAAGCAGCGGCCCGAACACCGGGGAGCTGTTTTTT
>TRBV7-8|TRBD1|NA|TRBJ2-1
CASSYLQGVLYNEQFF
TGTGCCAGCAGCTACCTACAGGGGGTCCTCTACAATGAGCAGTTCTTC
>TRBV10-3|NA|NA|TRBJ1-5
CAISERGNSNQPQHF
TGTGCCATCAGTGAGAGAGGGAATAGCAATCAGCCCCAGCATTTT
>TRBV19|NA|NA|TRBJ1-5
CASTQGTTLSNQPQHF
TGTGCCAGTACCCAGGGGACGACGCTTAGCAATCAGCCCCAGCATTTT
>TRBV6-5|NA|once|TRBJ2-7
CASMTPYEQYF
TGTGCCAGCATGACCCCCTACGAGCAGTACTTC
>TRBV6-5|NA|NA|TRBJ1-1
CASSYPGDLNTEAFF
TGTGCCAGCAGCTACCCAGGGGACCTGAACACTGAAGCTTTCTTT
>TRBV6-5|TRBD1|NA|TRBJ1-2
CASRRQGLDGYTF
TGTGCCAGCAGGAGACAGGGGTTGGATGGCTACACCTTC
>TRBV3-1/TRBV3-2|TRBD1|NA|TRBJ2-1
CASSLRGPINNEQFF
TGTGCCAGCAGCCTCAGGGGGCCTATCAACAATGAGCAGTTCTTC
>TRBV11-2|TRBD2|NA|TRBJ2-2
CASSPTSGVVTGELFF
TGTGCCAGCAGCCCTACTAGCGGGGTCGTCACCGGGGAGCTGTTTTTT
>TRBV6-5|NA|NA|TRBJ1-5
CAMGGGLYSNQPQHF
TGTGCCATGGGTGGCGGCCTCTATAGCAATCAGCCCCAGCATTTT
>TRBV7-2|TRBD2|NA|TRBJ2-3
CASSLAGGGRTDTQYF
TGTGCCAGCAGCTTAGCCGGGGGGGGCCGGACAGATACGCAGTATTTT
>TRBV19|TRBD1|NA|TRBJ2-7
CASSVRDRGYEQYF
TGTGCCAGTAGTGTCCGGGACAGGGGCTACGAGCAGTACTTC
>TRBV7-8|TRBD2|NA|TRBJ2-5
CASSGVGTIAGGMETQYF
TGTGCCAGCAGCGGAGTCGGGACAATAGCGGGGGGGATGGAGACCCAGTACTTC
>TRBV5-1|NA|NA|TRBJ2-7
CASSLGGVVIEQYF
TGCGCCAGCAGCTTGGGTGGGGTCGTTATTGAGCAGTACTTC
>TRBV5-1|NA|NA|TRBJ1-4
CASSVGQPDGKLFF
TGCGCCAGCAGCGTGGGACAACCCGATGGGAAACTGTTTTTT
>TRBV6-5|TRBD2|NA|TRBJ2-5
CASRILAGLETQYF
TGTGCCAGCAGGATCCTAGCGGGGTTGGAGACCCAGTACTTC
>TRBV6-5|NA|NA|TRBJ1-5
CASSYSVAGDQPQHF
TGTGCCAGCAGTTACTCCGTGGCAGGAGATCAGCCCCAGCATTTT
>TRBV5-1|TRBD2|NA|TRBJ2-7
CASSFYGTSGKSSYEQYF
TGCGCCAGCAGCTTTTACGGGACTAGCGGGAAGAGCTCCTACGAGCAGTACTTC
>TRBV12-3/TRBV12-4|NA|NA|TRBJ2-7
CASGGFAYYEQYF
TGTGCCAGCGGTGGGTTCGCTTACTACGAGCAGTACTTC
>TRBV24-1|NA|NA|TRBJ1-6
CATSESHNSPLHF
TGTGCCACCAGTGAGTCCCATAATTCACCCCTCCACTTT
>TRBV20-1|TRBD2|NA|TRBJ2-7
CSASRGVGNEQYF
TGCAGTGCTAGTCGGGGGGTCGGGAACGAGCAGTACTTC
>TRBV15|TRBD2|once|TRBJ2-3
CATSGPSGGSTDTQYF
TGTGCCACCAGCGGTCCTAGCGGGGGCTCCACAGATACGCAGTATTTT